This TCR beta chain was captured by sequencing in a study of CXCR3-negative and CXCR3-positive naive CD8 T cells. Study-level background: Sequencing brought in 130 million or so TRB reads altogether, and each library got about 1.5 +/- 0.3 million.

The method, 5' RACE with UMI labels, was used to prepare the TRB cDNA libraries. One entry per CDR3 protein, without DNA, is what TCRdb gives after re-calling the 5' RACE reads. The data show over 150,000 distinct CDR3 sequences, and the top ten clones hold 0.49%. General study results and limits: From TRB CDR3 properties, TCR strength was inferred; surface CD5 did not differ between naive subsets. Similar TRBV-TRBJ gene usage was seen in naive CXCR3-negative and CXCR3-positive cells, but not in memory cells. CXCR3-positive naive cells carried more hydrophobic TRB CDR3s than CXCR3-negative naive cells did.

Turning to this clonotype: Its cognate antigen is unknown.

This TCR derives from a human donor in good health. Some clones in this sample may be carry-over from other donors' samples. Sequences were obtained from naive CXCR3+ CD8+ T cells from blood. Documented subset: CD45RO-CCR7+CD27+CD95- naive CD8+ T cells expressing CXCR3 (TNR3+).

The CDR3 here is CASSTSGGPDTQYF. The rearrangement uses TRBV2 and TRBJ2-3; TCRdb calls TRBD2, which cannot be checked without DNA. The CDR3 consists of 14 residues. From germline, CDR1 is SNHLY and CDR2 FYNNEI.